The clone carrying this T cell receptor (beta chain) rates as large (0.1 to 1%). V gave up 6 bases and J gave up 4 bases, with 15 bases separating them. CDR3 length equals 15 residues. Looked up from germline, CDR1 is SGHNT and CDR2 is YENEEA. The data derive from a study of immune reconstitution after stem cell transplant in scleroderma. TCRdb redid the calling of the RT-PCR reads with MiXCR, one entry per CDR3 protein. The repertoire has around 2,000 distinct CDR3 sequences, around 7% of them found once; the top ten carry over 10%. This sample was taken before or after autologous hematopoietic stem cell transplantation (not recorded which). This rearrangement joins TRBV11-3 to TRBJ2-2, with D possibly being TRBD1 or TRBD2 (5 bases each). This clonotype was obtained from a male donor with systemic sclerosis. In DNA form, the CDR3 reads TGTGCCAGCAGTTCCCGGGACCGGGCCACCGGGGAGCTGTTTTTT. This codes for CASSSRDRATGELFF.